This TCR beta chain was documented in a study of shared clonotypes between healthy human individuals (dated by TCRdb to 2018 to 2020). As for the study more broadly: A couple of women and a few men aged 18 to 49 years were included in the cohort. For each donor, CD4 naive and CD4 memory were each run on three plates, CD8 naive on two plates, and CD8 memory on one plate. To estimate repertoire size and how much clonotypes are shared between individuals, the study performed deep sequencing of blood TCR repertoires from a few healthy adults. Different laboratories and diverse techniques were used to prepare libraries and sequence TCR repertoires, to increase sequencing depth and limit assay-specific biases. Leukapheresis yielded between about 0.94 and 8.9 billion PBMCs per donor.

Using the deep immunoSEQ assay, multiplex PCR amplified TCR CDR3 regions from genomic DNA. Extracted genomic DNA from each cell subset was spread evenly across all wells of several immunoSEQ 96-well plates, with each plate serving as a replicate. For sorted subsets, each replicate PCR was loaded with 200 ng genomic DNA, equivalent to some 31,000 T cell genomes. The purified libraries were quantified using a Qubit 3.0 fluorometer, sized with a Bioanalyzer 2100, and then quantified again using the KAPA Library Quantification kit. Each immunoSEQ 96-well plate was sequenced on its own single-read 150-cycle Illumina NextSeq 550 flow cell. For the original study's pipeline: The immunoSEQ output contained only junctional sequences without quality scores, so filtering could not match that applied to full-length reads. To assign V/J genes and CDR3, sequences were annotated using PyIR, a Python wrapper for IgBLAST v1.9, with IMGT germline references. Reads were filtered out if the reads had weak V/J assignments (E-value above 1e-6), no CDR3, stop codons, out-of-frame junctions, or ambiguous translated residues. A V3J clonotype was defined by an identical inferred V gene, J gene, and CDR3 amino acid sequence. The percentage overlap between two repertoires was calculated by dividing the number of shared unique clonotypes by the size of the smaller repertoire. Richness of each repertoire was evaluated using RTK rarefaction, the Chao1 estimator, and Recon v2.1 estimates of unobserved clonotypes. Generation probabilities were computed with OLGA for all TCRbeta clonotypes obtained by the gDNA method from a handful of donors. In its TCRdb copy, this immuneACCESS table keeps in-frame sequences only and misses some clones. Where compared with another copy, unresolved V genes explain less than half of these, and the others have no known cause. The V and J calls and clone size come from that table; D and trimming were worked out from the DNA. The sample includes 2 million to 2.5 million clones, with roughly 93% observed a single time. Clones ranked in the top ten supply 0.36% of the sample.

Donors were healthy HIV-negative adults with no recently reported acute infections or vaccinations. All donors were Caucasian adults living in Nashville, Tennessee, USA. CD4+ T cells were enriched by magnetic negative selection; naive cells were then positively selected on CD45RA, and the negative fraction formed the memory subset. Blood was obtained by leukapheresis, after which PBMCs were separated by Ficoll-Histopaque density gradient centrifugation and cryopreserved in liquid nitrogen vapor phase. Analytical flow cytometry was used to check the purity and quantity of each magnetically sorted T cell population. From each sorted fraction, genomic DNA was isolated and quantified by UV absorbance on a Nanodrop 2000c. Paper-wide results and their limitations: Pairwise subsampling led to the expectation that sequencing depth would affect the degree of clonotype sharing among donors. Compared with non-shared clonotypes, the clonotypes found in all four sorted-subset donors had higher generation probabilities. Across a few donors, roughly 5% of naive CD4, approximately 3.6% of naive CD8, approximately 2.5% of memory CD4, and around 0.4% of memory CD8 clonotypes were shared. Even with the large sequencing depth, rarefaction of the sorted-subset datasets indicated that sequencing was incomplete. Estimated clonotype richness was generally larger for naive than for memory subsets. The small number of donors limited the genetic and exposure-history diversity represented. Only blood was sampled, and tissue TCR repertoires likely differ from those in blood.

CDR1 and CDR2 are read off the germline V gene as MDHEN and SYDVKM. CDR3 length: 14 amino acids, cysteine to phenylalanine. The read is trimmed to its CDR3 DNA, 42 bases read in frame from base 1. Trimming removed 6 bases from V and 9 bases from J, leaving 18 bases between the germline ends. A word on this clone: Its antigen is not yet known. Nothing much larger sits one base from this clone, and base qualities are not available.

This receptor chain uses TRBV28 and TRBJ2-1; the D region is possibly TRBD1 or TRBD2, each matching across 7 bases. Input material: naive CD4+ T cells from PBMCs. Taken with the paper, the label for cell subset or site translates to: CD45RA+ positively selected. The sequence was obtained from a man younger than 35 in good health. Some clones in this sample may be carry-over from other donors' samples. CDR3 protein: CASRSRGGGSEQFF. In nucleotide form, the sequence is TGTGCCAGCAGATCCAGGGGGGGAGGCAGTGAGCAGTTCTTC.